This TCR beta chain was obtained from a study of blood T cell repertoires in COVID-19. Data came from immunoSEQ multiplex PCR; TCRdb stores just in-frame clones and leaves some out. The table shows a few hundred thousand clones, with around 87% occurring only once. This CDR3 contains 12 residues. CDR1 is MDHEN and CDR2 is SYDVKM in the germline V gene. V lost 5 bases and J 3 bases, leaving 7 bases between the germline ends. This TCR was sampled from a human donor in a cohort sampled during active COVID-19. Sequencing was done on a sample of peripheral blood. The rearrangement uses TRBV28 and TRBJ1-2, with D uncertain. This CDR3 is CASSPLDYGYTF. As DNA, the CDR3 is TGTGCCAGCAGTCCTCTAGACTATGGCTACACCTTC.